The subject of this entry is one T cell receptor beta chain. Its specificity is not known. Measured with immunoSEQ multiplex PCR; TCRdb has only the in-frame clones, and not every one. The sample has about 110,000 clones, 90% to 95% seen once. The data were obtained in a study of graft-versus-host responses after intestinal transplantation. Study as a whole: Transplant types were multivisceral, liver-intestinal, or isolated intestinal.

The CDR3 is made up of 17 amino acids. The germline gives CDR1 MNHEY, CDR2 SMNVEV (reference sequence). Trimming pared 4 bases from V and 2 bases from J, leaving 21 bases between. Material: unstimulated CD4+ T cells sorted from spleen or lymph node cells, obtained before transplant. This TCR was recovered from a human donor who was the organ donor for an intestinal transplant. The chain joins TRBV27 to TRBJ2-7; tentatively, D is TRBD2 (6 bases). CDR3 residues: CASSSIGAGSQAYEQYF. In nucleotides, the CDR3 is TGTGCCAGCAGTTCAATCGGGGCGGGGAGCCAGGCCTACGAGCAGTACTTC.